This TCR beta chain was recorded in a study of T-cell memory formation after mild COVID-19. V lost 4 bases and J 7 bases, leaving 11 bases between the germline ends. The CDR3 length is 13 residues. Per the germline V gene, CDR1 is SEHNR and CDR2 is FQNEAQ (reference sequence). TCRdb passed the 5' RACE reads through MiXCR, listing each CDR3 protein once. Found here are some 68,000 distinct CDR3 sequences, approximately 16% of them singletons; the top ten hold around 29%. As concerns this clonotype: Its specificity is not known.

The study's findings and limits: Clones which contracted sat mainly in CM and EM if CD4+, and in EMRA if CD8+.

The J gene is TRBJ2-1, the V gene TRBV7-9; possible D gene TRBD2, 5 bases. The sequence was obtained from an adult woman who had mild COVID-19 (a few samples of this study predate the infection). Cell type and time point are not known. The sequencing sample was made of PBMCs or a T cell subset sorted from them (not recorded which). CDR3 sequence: CASSSPGGNEQFF. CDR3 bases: TGTGCCAGCAGCTCCCCAGGCGGGAATGAGCAGTTCTTC.